Following are 20 T cell receptor beta chains from one sample sequenced in a study of monozygotic twins with inflammatory bowel disease. No DNA is given; TCRdb re-called the 5' RACE reads and lists each CDR3 protein once. The sample has approximately 150,000 distinct CDR3 sequences. Sequencing was performed on blood. These receptors were collected from a human donor with ulcerative colitis or Crohn's disease, or a healthy co-twin of an affected twin (not recorded which).

CDR3 sequence reads: CSALTGGAQDTQYF. The V call is TRBV20-1, the J call TRBJ2-3; lacking DNA, the TRBD1 call made by TCRdb goes unchecked. The germline gives CDR1 DFQATT, CDR2 SNEGSKA (reference sequence). This CDR3 comprises 14 residues.

This chain uses TRBV29-1 with TRBJ2-7; the TCRdb D gene call, TRBD1, has no DNA to confirm it. In germline, CDR1 is SQVTM, CDR2 ANQGSEA. CDR3 size: 12 residues. CDR3: CSAGEVSYEQYF.

The gene calls are TRBV10-3 and TRBJ2-1; with no DNA, the TCRdb D assignment of TRBD1 cannot be verified. This CDR3 has 14 residues. CDR1 and CDR2 from the germline V gene are ENHRY and SYGVKD. The CDR3 spells CAIALAGLANEQFF.

The genes are TRBV19 and TRBJ2-3; without DNA, the TCRdb call of TRBD2 cannot be checked. This CDR3 is built from 12 residues. Germline assignment: CDR1 LNHDA and CDR2 SQIVND (reference sequence). CDR3 residues: CASSTAGDTQYF.

The J gene is TRBJ2-1, the V gene TRBV27. This CDR3 has 17 amino acids. Per germline, CDR1 MNHEY and CDR2 SMNVEV (reference sequence). CDR3 loop: CASSSYSTAVRHNEQFF.

This chain joins TRBV12-3 or TRBV12-4 and TRBJ1-5; TCRdb calls TRBD1, which cannot be checked without DNA. The CDR3 length is 16 residues. The CDR3 reads CASRPGRDSSNQPQHF.

V usage is TRBV12-3 or TRBV12-4 and J usage is TRBJ2-1; no DNA is available, so the TRBD1 call from TCRdb remains unchecked. The CDR3 sequence is 15 residues long. The CDR3 here is CASSRDGSSYNEQFF.

The V gene is TRBV9, the J gene TRBJ2-1; TCRdb proposes TRBD1, but this gene call is untestable without DNA. This CDR3 comprises 14 residues. The germline V gene encodes CDR1 SGDLS and CDR2 YYNGEE. This CDR3 is CASSRGQGGNEQFF. The whole variable domain, remainder taken from reference TRBV9 and TRBJ2-1, is DSGVTQTPKHLITATGQRVTLRCSPRSGDLSVYWYQQSLDQGLQFLIQYYNGEERAKGNILERFSAQQFPDLHSELNLSSLELGDSALYFCASSRGQGGNEQFFGPGTRLTVL.

This sequence joins TRBV20-1 and TRBJ2-5; TCRdb returns TRBD2, unconfirmable since there is no DNA. CDR3 length: 17 residues. CDR1 DFQATT and CDR2 SNEGSKA come from the germline V gene (reference sequence). Here the CDR3 reads CSASRMERGAGGETQYF.

The rearrangement links TRBV6-5 to TRBJ2-5; the D call of TRBD1 rests on TCRdb alone, since no DNA is present to check it. Per the germline V gene, CDR1 is MNHEY and CDR2 is SVGAGI. The CDR3 sequence is 13 residues long. The CDR3 spells CASSRGAQETQYF.

The chain couples TRBV10-3 to TRBJ2-1; absent DNA, TCRdb's TRBD2 call cannot be checked. The CDR3 length is 16 residues. Per the germline V gene, CDR1 is ENHRY and CDR2 is SYGVKD. The CDR3 spells CAISEAFAGTYNEQFF.

This chain connects TRBV4-3 to TRBJ2-5; TCRdb calls TRBD2, which cannot be checked without DNA. Germline V gene lookup returns CDR1 LGHNA and CDR2 YSLEER. CDR3 length: 15 residues. This CDR3 reads CASSQLLAGQETQYF.

The chain is built from TRBV20-1 and TRBJ2-3; TCRdb's D call of TRBD2 is untestable without DNA. CDR1 and CDR2 (germline): DFQATT, SNEGSKA (reference sequence). The CDR3 has 16 amino acids. CDR3 in amino acids: CSAPLGLAGYTDTQYF.

The chain joins TRBV20-1 to TRBJ2-1; TCRdb designates TRBD2, a call that cannot be tested without DNA. This CDR3 is built from 14 residues. Germline loops: CDR1 DFQATT, CDR2 SNEGSKA (reference sequence). CDR3 amino acids: CSVSRTSGYNEQFF.

CDR3 in amino acids: CASSYRGTNTGELFF. The rearrangement links TRBV7-8 to TRBJ2-2; TCRdb selects TRBD1, and the lack of DNA leaves this call unchecked. The CDR3 extends over 15 amino acids. Germline V CDR1 and CDR2: SGHVS, FQNEAQ.

The chain employs TRBV5-1 and TRBJ2-2; lacking DNA, the TRBD2 call made by TCRdb goes unchecked. CDR1 SGHRS and CDR2 YFSETQ come from the germline V gene. CDR3 length: 16 amino acids. CDR3 in amino acids: CASSLGLAENTGELFF.

The V call is TRBV20-1, the J call TRBJ2-3; with no DNA, the TCRdb D assignment of TRBD2 cannot be verified. Germline V lookup: CDR1 DFQATT, CDR2 SNEGSKA (reference sequence). The CDR3 is made up of 15 amino acids. CDR3 residues: CSASLAGGGVDTQYF.

The chain joins TRBV15 to TRBJ2-7; TCRdb names TRBD1, which stays unverified in the absence of DNA. Germline loops: CDR1 LNHNV, CDR2 YYDKDF (reference sequence). There are 15 residues in the CDR3. The CDR3 sequence: CATSRDPLSPPEQYF.

The chain carries TRBV5-1 and TRBJ2-7; there is no DNA to check the TCRdb D call of TRBD1. CDR1 and CDR2 from the germline V gene are SGHRS and YFSETQ. The CDR3 is 16 amino acids. The CDR3 sequence is CASSLDGQGVSYEQYF. Full variable domain (remainder filled in from reference TRBV5-1 and TRBJ2-7): KAGVTQTPRYLIKTRGQQVTLSCSPISGHRSVSWYQQTPGQGLQFLFEYFSETQRNKGNFPGRFSGRQFSNSRSEMNVSTLELGDSALYLCASSLDGQGVSYEQYFGPGTRLTVT.

This CDR3 reads CASRPTGFLSNQPQHF. This rearrangement joins TRBV6-2 or TRBV6-3 to TRBJ1-5; there is no DNA to check the TCRdb D call of TRBD1. CDR1 is MNHEY and CDR2 is SVGEGT in the germline V gene. The CDR3 spans 16 residues.